This record concerns one T cell receptor (beta chain) sequence. Its antigen remains unknown. The sample comes from a study of shared clonotypes between healthy human individuals. Study in general: The donor pool was made up of a couple of women and three men aged 18 to 49. Study-wide results and caveats: Clonotype sharing among donors was thought likely to change with sequencing depth.

The CDR3 spans 16 residues. Germline values: CDR1 MNHNS, CDR2 SASEGT. The V segment lost 4 bases and the J segment 0 bases; nucleotides outside the gene matches: 6. Caucasian adults living in Nashville, Tennessee, provided all samples. Genomic DNA from each subset was divided evenly over several immunoSEQ plates. The data were produced by immunoSEQ multiplex PCR, yet TCRdb's version contains in-frame clones alone and is incomplete. The sample lists over 850,000 clones; more than 75% were seen once. The clonotype comes from a man aged 18 to 30 in good health. Some clones in this sample may be carry-over from other donors' samples. Sequencing used memory CD4+ T cells from PBMCs. As for subset: CD45RA-negative fraction. V gene TRBV6-1 combines with J gene TRBJ2-1; 7 bases are a match to TRBD2. In nucleotides, the CDR3 is TGTGCCAGCAGTGGGTTGGGCGGGAGCTCCTACAATGAGCAGTTCTTC. Translated, it gives CASSGLGGSSYNEQFF.